Each of the 25 T cell receptor beta chains below was sequenced from the same sample in a study of blood T cell repertoires in COVID-19. Data came from immunoSEQ multiplex PCR; TCRdb stores just in-frame clones and leaves some out. The sample lists around 290,000 clones, 70% to 90% occurring once. The sample comprised peripheral blood. The source of these receptors is a woman aged 50 to 65 who had recovered from COVID-19.

CDR3: CASSVEGYNEQFF. The DNA of the CDR3 is TGTGCCAGCAGCGTGGAGGGTTACAATGAGCAGTTCTTC. This rearrangement joins TRBV9 to TRBJ2-1, with a tentative D call TRBD2 (6 bases). Trimming took 2 bases from V and 4 from J, leaving 7 bases between them. The CDR3 length is 13 residues. CDR1 and CDR2 (germline): SGDLS, YYNGEE.

This clone was observed many times. This sample also contains other DNA sequences that code for the same CDR3. The rearrangement links TRBV7-9 to TRBJ1-1, with TRBD1 identical over 7 bases. From germline, CDR1 is SEHNR and CDR2 FQNEAQ (reference sequence). CDR3 length equals 14 residues. V was clipped by 5 bases and J by 2 bases; unmatched bases: 5. The CDR3 sequence is CASSEGQLNTEAFF. The CDR3 nucleotides are TGTGCCAGCAGCGAGGGACAGTTAAACACTGAAGCTTTCTTT.

V and J are TRBV28 and TRBJ1-1, with a possible D match to TRBD1 (6 bases). Per the germline V gene, CDR1 is MDHEN and CDR2 is SYDVKM. The CDR3 runs 15 residues. V dropped 6 bases and J dropped 1 base, with 15 bases sitting between them. The CDR3 here is CASRPTGTPNTEAFF. The CDR3 region has the DNA TGTGCCAGCAGACCCACCGGGACACCGAACACTGAAGCTTTCTTT.

The chain couples TRBV30 to TRBJ1-2; 8 nucleotides match TRBD1. V gave up 4 bases and J gave up 4 bases; unmatched junction bases: 11. The germline gives CDR1 GTSNPN, CDR2 SVGIG (reference sequence). The CDR3 extends over 15 amino acids. Here the CDR3 DNA reads TGTGCCTGGATGGGTGGGACAGGCGTTGTCTATGGCTACACCTTC. It encodes CAWMGGTGVVYGYTF.

This clone was detected once. The J gene is TRBJ2-1, the V gene TRBV3-1 (or the pseudogene TRBV3-2); 14 bases map to TRBD2. The CDR3 has 18 residues. Germline lookup yields CDR1 LGHDT and CDR2 YNNKEL (reference sequence). Germline trimming cut 6 bases from V and 1 base from J; bases unmatched to any gene: 8. The CDR3 DNA sequence: TGTGCCAGCAGTGAGGGACTAGCGGGAGATTTGTCCTACAATGAGCAGTTCTTC. This codes for CASSEGLAGDLSYNEQFF.

V gene TRBV28 combines with J gene TRBJ1-2, with 7 bases fitting TRBD1. Germline V lookup: CDR1 MDHEN, CDR2 SYDVKM. CDR3 length: 15 amino acids. With 5 bases clipped from V and 1 base from J, the junction kept 7 bases outside the gene matches. CDR3 sequence: CASSGTVYLNYGYTF. CDR3 in DNA: TGTGCCAGCAGTGGGACAGTCTATCTTAACTATGGCTACACCTTC.

The rearrangement uses TRBV21-1 and TRBJ2-7; the D call of TRBD1 is as the table states it, not checked on the DNA. TRBV21-1 is listed as a pseudogene. CDR3 length: 10 residues. The CDR3, as DNA: TGTGCCAGCAGCAAGTTGGGGCTGTACTTC. Amino acids: CASSKLGLYF.

A remark on this clone: Other DNA sequences in this specimen translate into the identical CDR3. CDR3 sequence reads: CASSPAGVYEQYF. In DNA, the CDR3 is TGTGCCAGCAGTCCAGCGGGAGTGTACGAGCAGTACTTC. The chain uses TRBV28 and TRBJ2-7; TRBD2 matches at 8 bases. The CDR3 length is 13 residues. The germline gives CDR1 MDHEN, CDR2 SYDVKM. The trim removed 5 bases at V and 4 bases at J, leaving 4 bases unmatched.

V gene TRBV11-2 combines with J gene TRBJ2-3; D perhaps matches TRBD2 (6 bases). The CDR3 length is 14 residues. From germline, CDR1 is SGHAT and CDR2 FQNNGV. The V end was cut by 2 bases, the J end by 4 bases, with 10 bases between. The CDR3 DNA follows: TGTGCCAGCAGCTTAAGCGGCGGGGCAGATACGCAGTATTTT. Translation gives CASSLSGGADTQYF.

J is TRBJ1-2 and V is TRBV28, with TRBD1 identical over 12 bases. The CDR3 is 16 amino acids. J lost 4 bases, V lost 8 bases, and 11 bases had no gene match. Germline V gene lookup returns CDR1 MDHEN and CDR2 SYDVKM. The CDR3 nucleotides are TGTGCCAGCGACGTTCCCGGGACAGGGGGCGTCTATGGCTACACCTTC. Translation: CASDVPGTGGVYGYTF.

The rearrangement uses TRBV6-2 or TRBV6-3 and TRBJ2-5, with 7 bases that match TRBD1. CDR1 and CDR2 (germline): MNHEY, SVGEGT. With V trimmed by 2 bases and J by 4 bases, 16 bases remained unmatched. This CDR3 has 18 amino acids. In nucleotides, the CDR3 is TGTGCCAGCAGTTACACCCTCGGGGACAGAGGGTTTACAGAGACCCAGTACTTC. It yields the protein CASSYTLGDRGFTETQYF.

V and J are TRBV6-2 or TRBV6-3 and TRBJ1-2, with D uncertain. Germline CDR1 is MNHEY and CDR2 is SVGEGT. V was pared by 2 bases and J by 4 bases, with 14 bases between. The CDR3 spans 15 residues. The chain's CDR3 is CASSYGQVHLYGYTF. Written as DNA, the CDR3 is TGTGCCAGCAGTTACGGTCAGGTGCATCTCTATGGCTACACCTTC.

The rearrangement uses TRBV10-3 and TRBJ2-5; 7 nucleotides agree with TRBD1. This CDR3 has 14 residues. CDR1 and CDR2 (germline): ENHRY, SYGVKD. J gave up 1 base and V 4 bases, and 3 bases lay outside the gene matches. CDR3: CAISGGTVQETQYF. Written as DNA, the CDR3 is TGTGCCATCAGTGGGGGGACAGTCCAAGAGACCCAGTACTTC.

The chain links TRBV7-8 to TRBJ1-2; the D gene is possibly TRBD1 (6 bases). Germline CDR1 SGHVS, CDR2 FQNEAQ. The CDR3 spans 14 residues. Trimming shortened V by 5 bases and J by 7 bases, and 17 bases separated the two germline ends. CDR3 coding DNA: TGTGCCAGCAGCCCCCGGCGGGGGCGTTTTGGCTACACCTTC. Amino acid sequence: CASSPRRGRFGYTF.

The rearrangement joins TRBV18 to TRBJ1-5; D may be TRBD1 (6 bases). Trimming removed 6 bases at V and 2 bases at J, with 14 bases between. CDR1 KGHSH and CDR2 LQKENI come from the germline V gene. The CDR3 runs 15 residues. The CDR3 loop is CASSQEGGGNQPQHF. The CDR3 region has the DNA TGTGCCAGCTCCCAGGAGGGGGGGGGCAATCAGCCCCAGCATTTT.

This clone was seen a few times. This rearrangement joins TRBV6-4 to TRBJ1-2, with D possibly matching TRBD1 (6 bases). From germline, CDR1 is MRHNA and CDR2 SNTAGT. The V gene lost 0 bases and the J gene lost 7 bases, with 12 bases spanning the gap. This CDR3 comprises 14 residues. CDR3 coding DNA: TGTGCCAGCAGTGACTCGAGTTCCAGGGGTGGCTACACCTTC. It specifies CASSDSSSRGGYTF.

The genes are TRBV24-1 and TRBJ2-1, with 8 positions matching TRBD2. The CDR3 consists of 14 residues. The J segment lost 1 base and the V segment lost 9 bases, leaving 4 bases of the junction unmatched. Per germline, CDR1 KGHDR and CDR2 SFDVKD. The CDR3 protein is CATQAGGSYNEQFF. The CDR3 nucleotides read TGTGCCACCCAGGCGGGGGGATCCTACAATGAGCAGTTCTTC.

The gene calls are TRBV19 and TRBJ2-3; maybe TRBD2 (5 bases). The germline V gene has CDR1 LNHDA and CDR2 SQIVND (reference sequence). This CDR3 contains 17 residues. V lost 9 bases and J 1 base, leaving 23 bases between the germline ends. CDR3 bases: TGTGCCAGCTCCCCCCTCCTGACGGGGTCTGGCACAGATACGCAGTATTTT. It encodes CASSPLLTGSGTDTQYF.

The gene calls are TRBV27 and TRBJ2-7; the match to TRBD2 covers 11 bases. The germline CDR1 and CDR2 sequences are MNHEY and SMNVEV (reference sequence). The CDR3 is 17 amino acids. The J segment lost 0 bases and the V segment lost 3 bases, leaving 7 bases of the junction unmatched. For the CDR3, the DNA is TGTGCCAGCAGTTTGGTTAGCGGGGGGGAAAACTCCTACGAGCAGTACTTC. Its translation is CASSLVSGGENSYEQYF.

The rearrangement joins TRBV10-3 to TRBJ2-3, with 7 bases lining up with TRBD2. Germline CDR1 is ENHRY and CDR2 is SYGVKD. The CDR3 length is 17 residues. V shed 6 bases, J shed 7 bases, and the junction held 19 bases outside the gene matches. CDR3 amino acids: CAISVGRGRGSTNTQYF. CDR3 nucleotide sequence: TGTGCCATCAGCGTCGGGCGAGGGAGGGGTTCCACGAATACGCAGTATTTT.

The rearrangement links TRBV6-6 to TRBJ1-2; 8 bases are a match to TRBD1. CDR3 length: 13 amino acids. The germline V gene has CDR1 MNHNY and CDR2 SVGAGI (reference sequence). The V gene end was trimmed by 5 bases and the J gene end by 8 bases; junction bases not matched to a gene: 7. The CDR3 DNA reads as TGTGCCAGCAGTCAATCCGGACAGGGCGGCTACACCTTC. It translates to CASSQSGQGGYTF.

The V and J genes are TRBV6-2 or TRBV6-3 and TRBJ2-7; 10 bases are shared with TRBD2. Losses at the gene ends were 2 bases for V and 2 bases for J; bases not matched to a gene: 12. Germline assignment: CDR1 MNHEY and CDR2 SVGEGT. This CDR3 contains 18 residues. CDR3 nucleotides: TGTGCCAGCAGTTACAAGCCTAGCGGGAGTTCCCCCCCCTACGAGCAGTACTTC. Translation: CASSYKPSGSSPPYEQYF.

This clone was seen a few times. The J gene is TRBJ2-3, the V gene TRBV6-1; 7 bases match TRBD1. V gave up 1 base and J gave up 4 bases; unmatched junction bases: 5. Germline loops: CDR1 MNHNS, CDR2 SASEGT. CDR3 size: 15 residues. The CDR3 DNA reads TGTGCCAGCAGTGAAGGACAGGGAGAAGCAGATACGCAGTATTTT. Translated: CASSEGQGEADTQYF.

The rearrangement links TRBV7-3 to TRBJ2-1; a weak D match, TRBD1 (6 bases). The CDR3 contains 16 residues. Trimming cost V 3 bases and J 4 bases, with 16 bases left between them. The V gene's germline CDR1 is SGHTA and CDR2 FQGTGA. The CDR3 region is CASSLAGDRGYNEQFF. DNA of the CDR3: TGTGCCAGCAGCTTGGCAGGGGATAGGGGTTACAATGAGCAGTTCTTC. The entire variable domain, with the rest obtained from reference TRBV7-3 and TRBJ2-1, is as follows: GAGVSQTPSNKVTEKGKYVELRCDPISGHTALYWYRQSLGQGPEFLIYFQGTGAADDSGLPNDRFFAVRPEGSVSTLKIQRTERGDSAVYLCASSLAGDRGYNEQFFGPGTRLTVL.

This clone was observed a single time. The chain combines TRBV11-2 with TRBJ2-5; 7 bases align to TRBD1. Germline V gives CDR1 SGHAT, CDR2 FQNNGV. The CDR3 is 14 amino acids. Trimming took 0 bases from V and 3 from J; bases not matched to a gene: 1. CDR3 amino acids: CASSLDTGEETQYF. The CDR3 DNA reads TGTGCCAGCAGCTTAGATACAGGGGAAGAGACCCAGTACTTC.